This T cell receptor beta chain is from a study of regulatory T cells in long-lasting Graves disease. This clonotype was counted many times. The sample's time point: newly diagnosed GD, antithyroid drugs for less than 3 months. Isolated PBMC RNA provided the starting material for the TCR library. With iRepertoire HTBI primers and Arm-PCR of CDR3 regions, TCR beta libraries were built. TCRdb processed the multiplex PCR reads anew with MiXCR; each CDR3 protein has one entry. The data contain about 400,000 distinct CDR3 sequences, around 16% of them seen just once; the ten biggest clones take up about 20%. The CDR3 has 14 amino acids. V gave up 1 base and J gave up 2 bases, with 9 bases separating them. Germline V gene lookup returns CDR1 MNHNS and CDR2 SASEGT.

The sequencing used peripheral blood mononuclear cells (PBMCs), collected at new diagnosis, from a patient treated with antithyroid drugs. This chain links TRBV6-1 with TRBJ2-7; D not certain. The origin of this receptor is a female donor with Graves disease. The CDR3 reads CASSEVAPPYEQYF. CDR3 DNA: TGTGCCAGCAGTGAAGTCGCCCCTCCCTACGAGCAGTACTTC.